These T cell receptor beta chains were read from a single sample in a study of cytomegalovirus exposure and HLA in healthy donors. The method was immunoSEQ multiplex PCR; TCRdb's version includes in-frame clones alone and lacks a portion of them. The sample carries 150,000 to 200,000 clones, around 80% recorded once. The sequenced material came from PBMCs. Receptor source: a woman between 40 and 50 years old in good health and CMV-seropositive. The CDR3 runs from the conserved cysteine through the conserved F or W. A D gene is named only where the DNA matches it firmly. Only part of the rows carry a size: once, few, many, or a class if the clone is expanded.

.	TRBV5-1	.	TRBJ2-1	TGCGCCAGCAGCCCCCAGGGGGGCAAAAGCTCCTACAATGAGCAGTTCTTC	CASSPQGGKSSYNEQFF
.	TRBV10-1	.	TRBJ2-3	TGCGCCAGCAGTGAGTCAGGGGAAACAGATACGCAGTATTTT	CASSESGETDTQYF
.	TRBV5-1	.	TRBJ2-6	TGCGCCAGCAGTAACCCCAGGGGAGCTGGGGCCAACGTCCTGACTTTC	CASSNPRGAGANVLTF
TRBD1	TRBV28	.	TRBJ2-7	TGTGCCAGCAGTCCAGGGACAGTCTCCTGGGAGCAGTACTTC	CASSPGTVSWEQYF
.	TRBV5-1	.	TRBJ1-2	TGCGCCAGCAGCTTGGGTTCAAACTATGGCTACACCTTC	CASSLGSNYGYTF
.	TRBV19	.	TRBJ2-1	TGTGCCAGTAAGGAGAGTCCCACCTACAATGAGCAGTTCTTC	CASKESPTYNEQFF
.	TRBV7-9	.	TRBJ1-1	TGTGCCAGCAGCTTAGTCGGGGGAAGCACTGAAGCTTTCTTT	CASSLVGGSTEAFF
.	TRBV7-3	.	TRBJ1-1	TGTGCCAGCAGCTTCTCCCCGAACACTGAAGCTTTCTTT	CASSFSPNTEAFF
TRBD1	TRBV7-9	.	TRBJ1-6	TGTGCCACCCAAGGGACAGGGGATTCACCCCTCCACTTT	CATQGTGDSPLHF
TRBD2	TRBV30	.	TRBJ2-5	TGTGCCAGAATGGGGGAGGGCGCTGAGACCCAGTACTTC	CARMGEGAETQYF
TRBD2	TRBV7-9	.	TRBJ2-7	TGTGCCAGCAGCTCCTTTCGACTAGCGGGAGGTAGGAGCTCCTACGAGCAGTACTTC	CASSSFRLAGGRSSYEQYF
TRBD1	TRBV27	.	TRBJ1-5	TGTGCCAGCAGTTCCGGGACAGGGAATCAGCCCCAGCATTTT	CASSSGTGNQPQHF
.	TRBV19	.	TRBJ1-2	TGTGCTGCATCGGGGGGGGCGCTTATCTATGGCTACACCTTC	CAASGGALIYGYTF
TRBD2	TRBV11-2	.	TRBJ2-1	TGTGCCAGCAGCATTCTAGCGGGAGGTGATGGTGAGCAGTTCTTC	CASSILAGGDGEQFF
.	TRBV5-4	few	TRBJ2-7	TGTGCCAGCACATTAGCTGGTTCGGACGAGCAGTACTTC	CASTLAGSDEQYF
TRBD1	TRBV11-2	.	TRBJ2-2	TGTGCCAGCAGCTTAGTGGGACAGGGGGCGGGCACCGGGGAGCTGTTTTTT	CASSLVGQGAGTGELFF
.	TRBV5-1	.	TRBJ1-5	TGCGCCAGCAGCTTGGAGGGGAGGGATCAGCCCCAGCATTTT	CASSLEGRDQPQHF
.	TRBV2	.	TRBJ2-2	TGTGCCAGCAGTGATTCGGCGAACACCGGGGAGCTGTTTTTT	CASSDSANTGELFF
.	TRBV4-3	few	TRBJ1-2	TGCGCCAGCAGCCCGATTGATTCGGGGAGCTACTATGGCTACACCTTC	CASSPIDSGSYYGYTF
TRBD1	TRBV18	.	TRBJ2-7	TGTGCCAGCTCACCCGGGACAGCCTCCTACGAGCAGTACTTC	CASSPGTASYEQYF
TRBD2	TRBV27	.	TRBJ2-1	TGTGCCAGCAGTCTCGGACTAGCGGGAGTATACCGCAATGAGCAGTTCTTC	CASSLGLAGVYRNEQFF
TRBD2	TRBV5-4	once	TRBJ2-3	TGTGCCAGCAGCTTGGGGACTAGCGGCACAGATACGCAGTATTTT	CASSLGTSGTDTQYF
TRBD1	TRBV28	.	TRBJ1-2	TGTGCCAGCAGTTTGGACCGGACAGGTGGGGCTGGCTACACCTTC	CASSLDRTGGAGYTF
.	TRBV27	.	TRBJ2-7	TGTGCCAGCAGTTTAACCTCCTCCTACGAGCAGTACTTC	CASSLTSSYEQYF
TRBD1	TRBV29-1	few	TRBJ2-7	TGCAGCGTTGAAGGGTGGGACAGGCGGACCTACGAGCAGTACTTC	CSVEGWDRRTYEQYF
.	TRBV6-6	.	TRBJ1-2	TGTGCCAGCCAGGGAGGCTATGGCTACACCTTC	CASQGGYGYTF